Listed here are 7 T cell receptor beta chains from one sample, sequenced in a study of blood T cells in healthy people across ages. It was with a sample-barcoded 5' primer and a J-beta primer mix that a second PCR of about 7 to 12 cycles was run. TCRdb re-derived calls from the 5' RACE reads in MiXCR, one entry per CDR3 protein. The sample contains 800,000 or so distinct CDR3 sequences, approximately 25% of which appear only once. These data are also associated with another study on T cells of mothers and their children.

The sample consisted of blood. The origin of the receptors is a boy younger than 18 in good health.

A remark on this clonotype: The junction departs from germline at one end; a sequencing error may be responsible. V and J are TRBV4-1 and TRBJ2-7; D may be TRBD2 (5 bases). The CDR3 is 15 residues long. Per the germline V gene, CDR1 is MGHRA and CDR2 is YSYEKL. In DNA form, the CDR3 reads TGCGCCAGCAGCCAAGAGTCCCGGGATTCGGACGAGGAGTACTTC. Protein product: CASSQESRDSDEEYF.

This clonotype turned up a few times. The chain uses TRBV6-2 or TRBV6-3 and TRBJ2-5, with 8 bases aligning to TRBD2. This CDR3 has 15 amino acids. V dropped 2 bases and J dropped 5; count of bases not matched to a gene: 7. The germline V gene encodes CDR1 MNHEY and CDR2 SVGEGT. The CDR3 DNA sequence: TGTGCCAGCAGTTACCGGACTAGCTTCGGGGAGACCCAGTACTTC. Its translation: CASSYRTSFGETQYF.

This chain joins TRBV12-3 or TRBV12-4 and TRBJ1-1; TRBD1 might be the D (5 bases). V was clipped by 6 bases and J by 9 bases, with 17 bases between them. The CDR3 is made up of 13 amino acids. The CDR3 here is CASSQGTWTKAFF. CDR3 in DNA: TGTGCCAGCAGCCAAGGGACCTGGACAAAAGCTTTCTTT.

The chain combines TRBV6-2 or TRBV6-3 with TRBJ2-3, with a tentative D call TRBD2 (6 bases). V was clipped by 5 bases and J by 0 bases, with 15 bases between them. This CDR3 is built from 16 residues. Germline CDR1 reads MNHEY; CDR2 reads SVGEGT. CDR3 region: CASSPRFRGSTDTQYF. For the CDR3, the DNA is TGTGCCAGCAGTCCCAGATTTCGGGGGAGCACAGATACGCAGTATTTT.

This clonotype came up once. The chain joins TRBV3-1 to TRBJ2-1; tentative D call: TRBD2 (6 bases). The CDR3 loop spans 16 amino acids. Germline-derived CDR1 and CDR2 are LGHDT and YNNKEL (reference sequence). The V end lost 1 base, the J end lost 5 bases, and 15 bases lay between the germline ends. CDR3 DNA: TGTGCCAGCAGCCAAGTCGGGGAGGCAGGGAACAATGAGCAGTTCTTC. It yields the protein CASSQVGEAGNNEQFF.

Ten or more counts support this clonotype. The gene calls are TRBV11-2 and TRBJ2-1; 13 bases are shared with TRBD2. V dropped 6 bases and J dropped 4; count of bases not matched to a gene: 6. In germline, CDR1 is SGHAT, CDR2 FQNNGV. CDR3 length: 16 residues. The CDR3 DNA sequence: TGTGCCAGCAGTCCGAGGACTAGCGGGGGTTACAATGAGCAGTTCTTC. Its protein is CASSPRTSGGYNEQFF.

The chain employs TRBV4-3 and TRBJ1-1; D remains unclear. Germline loops: CDR1 LGHNA, CDR2 YSLEER. V lost 0 bases and J 0 bases, leaving 8 bases between the germline ends. The CDR3 is 15 amino acids. In nucleotides, the CDR3 is TGCGCCAGCAGCCAAGATACAGTATTGAACACTGAAGCTTTCTTT. This encodes CASSQDTVLNTEAFF.